This T cell receptor beta chain was captured by sequencing in a study of cytomegalovirus exposure and HLA in healthy donors. Study-level findings and limits: The authors considered a cluster of highly shared sequence variants likely to be a sequencing artifact. Of the V segments, some could not be distinguished, including TRBV6-2 and TRBV6-3, and were excluded. Earlier analysis found most TCR beta V segments productive about 87% or about 30% of the time. Cytomegalovirus association was assigned to over 150 TCR beta chains.

Germline V gene sequence: CDR1 LGHNA, CDR2 YNFKEQ. The V and J ends lost 4 bases and 3 bases respectively, with 19 bases between them. This CDR3 is 17 amino acids long. Notes on this clone: The target antigen is unknown.

It was with 60 Vbeta and 13 Jbeta primers that the PCR ran. Using immunoSEQ multiplex PCR, the repertoire was profiled, and TCRdb retains in-frame clones only, with some absent. The top ten hold approximately 11% of the sample, which has about 120,000 clones, around four fifths seen once. Sequenced material: PBMCs. J is TRBJ2-1 and V is TRBV4-2, with D tentatively TRBD2 (7 bases). The receptor was isolated from a man younger than 40 in good health and CMV-seropositive. The DNA for the CDR3 is TGTGCCAGCAGCCGGGGGGAGGGGGACGGAATCTACAATGAGCAGTTCTTC. It translates to CASSRGEGDGIYNEQFF.